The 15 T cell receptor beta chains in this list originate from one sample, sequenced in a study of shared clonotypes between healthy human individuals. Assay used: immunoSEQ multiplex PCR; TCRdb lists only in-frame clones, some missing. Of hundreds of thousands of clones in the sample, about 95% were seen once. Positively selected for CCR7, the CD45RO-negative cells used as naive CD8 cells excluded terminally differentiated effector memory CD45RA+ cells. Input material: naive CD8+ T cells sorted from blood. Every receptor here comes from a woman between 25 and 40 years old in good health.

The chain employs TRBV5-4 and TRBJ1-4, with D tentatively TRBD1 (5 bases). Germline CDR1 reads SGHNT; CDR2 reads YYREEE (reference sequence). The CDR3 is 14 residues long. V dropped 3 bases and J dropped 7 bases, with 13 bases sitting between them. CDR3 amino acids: CASSSGDSGEKLFF. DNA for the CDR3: TGTGCCAGCAGCTCCGGGGACTCGGGTGAAAAACTGTTTTTT.

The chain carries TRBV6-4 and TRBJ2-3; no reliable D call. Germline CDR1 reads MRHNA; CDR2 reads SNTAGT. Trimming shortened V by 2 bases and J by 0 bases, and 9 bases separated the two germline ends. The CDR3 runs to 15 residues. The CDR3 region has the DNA TGTGCCAGCAGTGACGGCGGTACTAGCACAGATACGCAGTATTTT. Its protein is CASSDGGTSTDTQYF.

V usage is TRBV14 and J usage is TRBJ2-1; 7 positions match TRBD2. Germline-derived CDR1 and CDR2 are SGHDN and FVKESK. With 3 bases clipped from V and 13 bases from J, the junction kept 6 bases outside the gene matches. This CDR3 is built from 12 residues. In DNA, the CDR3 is TGTGCCAGCAGCCAGCGGGGGAGATTACAGTTCTTC. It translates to CASSQRGRLQFF.

CDR3 loop: CASSLSLNQPQHF. The CDR3 region has the DNA TGTGCCAGCAGTTTATCACTCAATCAGCCCCAGCATTTT. V is TRBV27 and J is TRBJ1-5; D is undetermined. CDR1 is MNHEY, CDR2 SMNVEV, per germline (reference sequence). Trimming pared 0 bases from V and 3 bases from J, leaving 3 bases between. There are 13 residues in the CDR3.

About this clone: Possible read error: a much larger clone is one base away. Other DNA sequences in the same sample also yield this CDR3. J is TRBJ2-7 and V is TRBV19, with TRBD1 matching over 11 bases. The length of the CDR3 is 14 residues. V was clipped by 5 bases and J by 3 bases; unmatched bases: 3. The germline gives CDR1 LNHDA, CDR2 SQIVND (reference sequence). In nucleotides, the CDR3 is TGTGCCAGTAGTGCAGGGACAGGGGGCTACGAGCAGTACTTC. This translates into CASSAGTGGYEQYF.

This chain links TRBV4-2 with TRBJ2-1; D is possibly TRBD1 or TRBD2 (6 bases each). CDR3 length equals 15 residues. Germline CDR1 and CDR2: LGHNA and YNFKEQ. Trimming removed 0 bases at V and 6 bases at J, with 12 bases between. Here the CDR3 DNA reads TGTGCCAGCAGCCAAGATGTCGGGGGCCCCAATGAGCAGTTCTTC. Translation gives CASSQDVGGPNEQFF.

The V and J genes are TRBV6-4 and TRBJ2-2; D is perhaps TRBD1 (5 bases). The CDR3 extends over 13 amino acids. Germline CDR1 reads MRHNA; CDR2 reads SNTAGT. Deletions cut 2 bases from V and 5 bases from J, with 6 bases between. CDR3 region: CASSDQGTGELFF. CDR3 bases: TGTGCCAGCAGTGACCAGGGAACCGGGGAGCTGTTTTTT.

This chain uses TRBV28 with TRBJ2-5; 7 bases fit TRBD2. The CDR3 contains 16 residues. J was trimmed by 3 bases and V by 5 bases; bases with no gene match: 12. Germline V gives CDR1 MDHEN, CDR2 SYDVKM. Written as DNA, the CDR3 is TGTGCCAGCAGTCCAAGATTAGCGGGCCCGGAAGAGACCCAGTACTTC. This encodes CASSPRLAGPEETQYF.

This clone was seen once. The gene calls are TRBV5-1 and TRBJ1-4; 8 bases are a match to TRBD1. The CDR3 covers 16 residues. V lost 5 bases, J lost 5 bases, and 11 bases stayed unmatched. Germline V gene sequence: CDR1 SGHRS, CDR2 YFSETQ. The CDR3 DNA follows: TGCGCCAGCAGAGGCCTTACGGGACAGGAGAATGAAAAACTGTTTTTT. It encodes CASRGLTGQENEKLFF.

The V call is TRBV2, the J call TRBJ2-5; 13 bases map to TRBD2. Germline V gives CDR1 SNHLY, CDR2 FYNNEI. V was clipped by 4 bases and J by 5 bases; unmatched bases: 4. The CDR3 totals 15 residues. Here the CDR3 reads CASSGTSGSLETQYF. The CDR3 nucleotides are TGTGCCAGCAGTGGGACTAGCGGGAGTTTGGAGACCCAGTACTTC.

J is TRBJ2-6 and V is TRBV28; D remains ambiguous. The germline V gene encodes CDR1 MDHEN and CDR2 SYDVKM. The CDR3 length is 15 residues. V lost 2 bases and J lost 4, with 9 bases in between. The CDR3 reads CASSLVARGANVLTF. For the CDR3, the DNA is TGTGCCAGCAGTTTAGTTGCGCGGGGGGCCAACGTCCTGACTTTC.

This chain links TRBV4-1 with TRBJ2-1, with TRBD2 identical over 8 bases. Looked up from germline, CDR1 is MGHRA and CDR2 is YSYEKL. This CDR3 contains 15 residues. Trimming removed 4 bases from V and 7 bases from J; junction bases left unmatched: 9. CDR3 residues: CASSRRTSQLNEQFF. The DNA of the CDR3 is TGCGCCAGCAGCCGAAGGACTAGCCAACTTAATGAGCAGTTCTTC.

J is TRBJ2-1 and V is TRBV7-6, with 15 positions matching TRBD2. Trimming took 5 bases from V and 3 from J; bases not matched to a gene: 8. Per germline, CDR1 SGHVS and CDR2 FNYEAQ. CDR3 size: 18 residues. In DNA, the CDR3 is TGTGCCAGCAGCCCCCGGACTAGCGGGAGGGCAAACTACAATGAGCAGTTCTTC. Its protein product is CASSPRTSGRANYNEQFF.

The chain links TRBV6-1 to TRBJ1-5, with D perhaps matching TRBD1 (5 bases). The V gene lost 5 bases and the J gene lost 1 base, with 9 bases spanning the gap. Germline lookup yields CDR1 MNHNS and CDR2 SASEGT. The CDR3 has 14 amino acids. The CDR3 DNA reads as TGTGCCAGCAGTAGCCGGGACAGCAATCAGCCCCAGCATTTT. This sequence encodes CASSSRDSNQPQHF.

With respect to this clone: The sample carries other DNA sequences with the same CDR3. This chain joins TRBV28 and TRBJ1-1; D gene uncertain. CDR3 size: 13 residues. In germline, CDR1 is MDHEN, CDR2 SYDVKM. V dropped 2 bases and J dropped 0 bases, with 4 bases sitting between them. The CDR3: CASSLSLNTEAFF. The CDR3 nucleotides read TGTGCCAGCAGTTTAAGCCTGAACACTGAAGCTTTCTTT.